This T cell receptor beta chain was retrieved from a study of blood T cell repertoires in COVID-19. V was clipped by 6 bases and J by 2 bases, with 15 bases between them. CDR1 is SNHLY, CDR2 FYNNEI, per germline. The CDR3 extends over 15 amino acids. The protocol was immunoSEQ multiplex PCR, while the TCRdb copy is restricted to in-frame clones and leaves out a portion. The table includes under 200,000 clones, about 80% detected once. The rearrangement joins TRBV2 to TRBJ2-3; TRBD1 might be the D (6 bases). The sample consisted of PBMCs or T cells enriched from blood (not recorded which). The source is a woman aged 60 to 75 who had recovered from COVID-19. The CDR3 DNA is TGTGCCAGCAGGCTACAGGGCGGATACACAGATACGCAGTATTTT. It translates to CASRLQGGYTDTQYF.